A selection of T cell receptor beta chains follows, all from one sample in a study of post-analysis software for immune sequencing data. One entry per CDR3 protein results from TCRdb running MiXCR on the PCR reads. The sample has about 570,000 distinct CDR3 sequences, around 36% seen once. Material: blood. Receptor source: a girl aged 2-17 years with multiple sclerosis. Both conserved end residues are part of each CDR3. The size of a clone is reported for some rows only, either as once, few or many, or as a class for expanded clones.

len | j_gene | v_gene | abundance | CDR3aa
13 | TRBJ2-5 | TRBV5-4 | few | CASSIGRRETQYF
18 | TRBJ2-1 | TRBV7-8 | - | CASSSTGSSGSPYNEQFF
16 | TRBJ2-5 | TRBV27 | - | CASSYQRGWGRETQYF
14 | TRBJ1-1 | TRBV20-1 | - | CSARSTVRNTEAFF
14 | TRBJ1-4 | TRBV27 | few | CASTQTATNEKLFF
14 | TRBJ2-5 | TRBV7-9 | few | CASSTRDRQETQYF
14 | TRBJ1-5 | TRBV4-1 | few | CASSGTMRGQPQHF
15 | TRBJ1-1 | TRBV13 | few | CASSLQTGLNTEAFF
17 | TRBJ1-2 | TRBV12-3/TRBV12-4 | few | CASSSSGQGPANYGYTF
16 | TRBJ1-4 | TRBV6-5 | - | CASSTRRGALSEKLFF
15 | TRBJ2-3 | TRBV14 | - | CASSQPIAGPDTQYF
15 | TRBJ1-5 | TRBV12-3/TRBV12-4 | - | CASSPGRVGNQPQHF